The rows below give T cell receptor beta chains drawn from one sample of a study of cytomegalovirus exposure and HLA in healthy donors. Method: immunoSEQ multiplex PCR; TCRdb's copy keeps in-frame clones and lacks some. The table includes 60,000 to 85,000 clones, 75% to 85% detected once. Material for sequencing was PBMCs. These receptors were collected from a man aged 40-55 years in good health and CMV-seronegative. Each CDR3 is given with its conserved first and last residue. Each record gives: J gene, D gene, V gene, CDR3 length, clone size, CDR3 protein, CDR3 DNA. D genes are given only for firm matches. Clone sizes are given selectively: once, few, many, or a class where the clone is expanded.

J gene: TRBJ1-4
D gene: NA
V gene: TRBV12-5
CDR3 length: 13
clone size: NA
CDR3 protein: CASGSSGSEKLFF
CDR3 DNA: TGTGCTAGTGGTTCGTCAGGCTCGGAAAAACTGTTTTTT

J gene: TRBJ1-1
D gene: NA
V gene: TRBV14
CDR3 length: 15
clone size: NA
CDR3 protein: CASSQGWGVNTEAFF
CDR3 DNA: TGTGCCAGCAGCCAAGGATGGGGGGTGAACACTGAAGCTTTCTTT

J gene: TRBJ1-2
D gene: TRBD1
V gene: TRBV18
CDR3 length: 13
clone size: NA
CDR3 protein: CASSPGTGVGYTF
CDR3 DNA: TGTGCCAGCTCCCCCGGGACAGGGGTAGGCTACACCTTC

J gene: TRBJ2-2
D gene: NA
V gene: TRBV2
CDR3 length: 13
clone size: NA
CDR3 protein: CASNFPGVGELFF
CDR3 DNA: TGTGCCAGCAACTTTCCCGGGGTCGGGGAGCTGTTTTTT

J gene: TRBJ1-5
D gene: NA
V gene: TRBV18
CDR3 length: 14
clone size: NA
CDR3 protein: CASSPPQDNQPQHF
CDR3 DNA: TGTGCCAGCTCACCACCGCAGGACAATCAGCCCCAGCATTTT

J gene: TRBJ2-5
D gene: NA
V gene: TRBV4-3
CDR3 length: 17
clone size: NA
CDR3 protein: CASSPRRWAEPQETQYF
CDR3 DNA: TGCGCCAGCAGCCCACGACGCTGGGCAGAACCCCAAGAGACCCAGTACTTC

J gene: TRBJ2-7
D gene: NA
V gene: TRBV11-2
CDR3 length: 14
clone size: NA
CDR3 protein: CASSFNRRGHEQYF
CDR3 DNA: TGTGCCAGCAGCTTCAACAGGAGGGGGCACGAGCAGTACTTC

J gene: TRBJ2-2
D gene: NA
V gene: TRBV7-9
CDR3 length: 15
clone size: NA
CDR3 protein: CASNKDRANTGELFF
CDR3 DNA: TGTGCCAGCAACAAGGACAGAGCGAACACCGGGGAGCTGTTTTTT

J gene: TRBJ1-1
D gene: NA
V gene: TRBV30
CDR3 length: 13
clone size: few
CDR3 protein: CAWSGGGYTEAFF
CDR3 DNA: TGTGCCTGGAGTGGGGGAGGGTACACTGAAGCTTTCTTT

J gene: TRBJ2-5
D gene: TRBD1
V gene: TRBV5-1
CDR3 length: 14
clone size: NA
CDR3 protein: CASRMGQGRETQYF
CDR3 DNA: TGCGCCAGCCGCATGGGACAGGGAAGGGAGACCCAGTACTTC

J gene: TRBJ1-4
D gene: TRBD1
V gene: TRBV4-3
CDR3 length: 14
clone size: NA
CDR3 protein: CASSPGQGNEKLFF
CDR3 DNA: TGCGCCAGCAGCCCGGGACAGGGAAATGAAAAACTGTTTTTT

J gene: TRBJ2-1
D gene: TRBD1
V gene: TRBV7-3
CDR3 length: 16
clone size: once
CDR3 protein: CASSPGQGASVDEQFF
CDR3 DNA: TGTGCCAGCAGCCCGGGACAGGGGGCCAGCGTCGATGAGCAGTTCTTC

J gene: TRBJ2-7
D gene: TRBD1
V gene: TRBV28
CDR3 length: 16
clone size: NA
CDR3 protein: CASSLAGDRGLYEQYF
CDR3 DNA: TGTGCCAGCAGTTTAGCCGGAGACAGGGGGCTCTACGAGCAGTACTTC

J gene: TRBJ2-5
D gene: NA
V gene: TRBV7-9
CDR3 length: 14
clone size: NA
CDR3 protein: CASSLQGWGETQYF
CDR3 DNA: TGTGCCAGCAGCCTACAGGGATGGGGGGAGACCCAGTACTTC

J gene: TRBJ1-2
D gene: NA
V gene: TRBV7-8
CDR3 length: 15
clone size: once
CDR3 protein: CASSPGEAGNYGYTF
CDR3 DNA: TGTGCCAGCAGCCCGGGCGAGGCGGGTAACTATGGCTACACCTTC

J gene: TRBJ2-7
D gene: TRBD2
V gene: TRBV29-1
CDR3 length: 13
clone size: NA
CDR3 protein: CSVSSGGTLEQYF
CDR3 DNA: TGCAGCGTTTCTAGCGGGGGGACACTCGAGCAGTACTTC

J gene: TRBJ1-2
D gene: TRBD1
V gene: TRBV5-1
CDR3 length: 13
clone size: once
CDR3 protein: CASSLGQGCGYTF
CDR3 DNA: TGCGCCAGCAGCTTGGGACAGGGCTGTGGCTACACCTTC

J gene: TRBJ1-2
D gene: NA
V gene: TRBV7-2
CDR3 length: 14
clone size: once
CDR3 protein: CASSFREANYGYTF
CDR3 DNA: TGTGCCAGCAGCTTCAGGGAAGCTAACTATGGCTACACCTTC

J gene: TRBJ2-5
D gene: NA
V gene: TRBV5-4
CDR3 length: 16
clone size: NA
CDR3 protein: CASSLRSGVGGETQYF
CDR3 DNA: TGTGCCAGCAGCTTGCGGTCAGGAGTGGGGGGAGAGACCCAGTACTTC

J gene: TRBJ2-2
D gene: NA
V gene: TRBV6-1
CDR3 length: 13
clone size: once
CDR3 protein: CASRQGNTGELFF
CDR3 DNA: TGTGCCAGCAGGCAGGGGAACACCGGGGAGCTGTTTTTT

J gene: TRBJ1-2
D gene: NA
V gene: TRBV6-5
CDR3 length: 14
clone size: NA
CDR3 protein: CASSYGDGNYGYTF
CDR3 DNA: TGTGCCAGCAGTTATGGAGACGGCAACTATGGCTACACCTTC

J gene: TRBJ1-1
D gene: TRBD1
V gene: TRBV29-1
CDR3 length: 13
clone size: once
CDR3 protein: CSVTQGGNTEAFF
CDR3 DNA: TGCAGCGTGACCCAGGGGGGGAACACTGAAGCTTTCTTT

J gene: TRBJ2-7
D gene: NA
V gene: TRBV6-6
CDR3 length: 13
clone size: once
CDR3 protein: CASSYGGPGEQYF
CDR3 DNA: TGTGCCAGCAGTTACGGCGGGCCGGGCGAGCAGTACTTC

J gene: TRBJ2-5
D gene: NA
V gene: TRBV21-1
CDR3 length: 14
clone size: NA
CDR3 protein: CASSKRGDQETQYF
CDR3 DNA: TGTGCCAGCAGCAAGCGGGGGGACCAAGAGACCCAGTACTTC

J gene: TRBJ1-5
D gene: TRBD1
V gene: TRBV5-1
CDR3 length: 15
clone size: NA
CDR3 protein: CASSLQGEGSQPQHF
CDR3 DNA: TGCGCCAGCAGCCTACAGGGGGAAGGCAGTCAGCCCCAGCATTTT

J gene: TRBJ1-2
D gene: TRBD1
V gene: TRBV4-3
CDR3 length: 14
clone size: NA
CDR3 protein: CASSQGQGEEGYTF
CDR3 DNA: TGCGCCAGCAGCCAAGGACAGGGGGAGGAAGGCTACACCTTC

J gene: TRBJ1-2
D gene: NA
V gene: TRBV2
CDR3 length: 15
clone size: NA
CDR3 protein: CASSEARTANYGYTF
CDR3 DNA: TGTGCCAGCAGTGAAGCCCGGACAGCCAACTATGGCTACACCTTC

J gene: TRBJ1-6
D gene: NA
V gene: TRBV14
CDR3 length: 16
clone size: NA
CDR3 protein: CASSQVLGSKYSPLHF
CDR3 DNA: TGTGCCAGCAGCCAAGTTTTGGGGAGTAAATATTCACCCCTCCACTTT

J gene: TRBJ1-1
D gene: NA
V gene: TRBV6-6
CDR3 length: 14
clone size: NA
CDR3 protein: CASSLNNLNTEAFF
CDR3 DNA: TGTGCCAGCAGTTTAAACAATCTGAACACTGAAGCTTTCTTT

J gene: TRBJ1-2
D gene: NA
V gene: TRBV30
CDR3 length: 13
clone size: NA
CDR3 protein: CAWSGGSLSGYTF
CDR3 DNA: TGTGCCTGGAGCGGGGGAAGTCTTTCGGGCTACACCTTC

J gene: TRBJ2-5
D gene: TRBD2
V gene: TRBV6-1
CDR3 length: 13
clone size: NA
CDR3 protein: CASTDGGQETQYF
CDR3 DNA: TGTGCCAGCACCGACGGGGGGCAAGAGACCCAGTACTTC

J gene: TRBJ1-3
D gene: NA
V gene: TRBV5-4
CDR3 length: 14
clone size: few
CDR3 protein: CASSLSGSSNTIYF
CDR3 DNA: TGTGCCAGCAGCTTGAGTGGGAGTTCAAACACCATATATTTT

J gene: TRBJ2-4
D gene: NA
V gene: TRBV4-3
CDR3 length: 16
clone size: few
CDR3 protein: CASSQAPQGTKNIQYF
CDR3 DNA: TGCGCCAGCAGCCAAGCGCCGCAGGGTACCAAAAACATTCAGTACTTC

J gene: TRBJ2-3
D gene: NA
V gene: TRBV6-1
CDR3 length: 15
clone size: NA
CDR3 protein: CASSRRGSGTDTQYF
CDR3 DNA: TGTGCCAGCAGTCGTAGGGGTAGTGGAACAGATACGCAGTATTTT

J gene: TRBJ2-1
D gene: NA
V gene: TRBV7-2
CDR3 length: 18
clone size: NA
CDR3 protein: CASSLFGGVVDSYNEQFF
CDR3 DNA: TGTGCCAGCAGCTTATTTGGCGGGGTCGTCGATTCCTACAATGAGCAGTTCTTC

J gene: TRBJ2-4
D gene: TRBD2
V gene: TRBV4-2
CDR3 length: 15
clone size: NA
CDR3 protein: CASSQDRGGRGIQYF
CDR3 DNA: TGTGCCAGCAGCCAAGATCGGGGGGGTCGTGGCATTCAGTACTTC

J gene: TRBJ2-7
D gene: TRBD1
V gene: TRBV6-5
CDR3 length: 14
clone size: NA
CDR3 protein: CASTPGQGPYEQYF
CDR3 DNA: TGTGCCAGCACTCCGGGACAGGGCCCCTACGAGCAGTACTTC

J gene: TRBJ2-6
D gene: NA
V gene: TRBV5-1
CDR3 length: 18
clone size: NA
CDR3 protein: CASSSGQTPISGANVLTF
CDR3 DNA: TGCGCCAGCAGCTCCGGACAGACCCCGATCTCTGGGGCCAACGTCCTGACTTTC

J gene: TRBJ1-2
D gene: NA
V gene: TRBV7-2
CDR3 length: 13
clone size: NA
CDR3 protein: CASSSRQGNGYTF
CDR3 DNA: TGTGCCAGCAGCTCCCGTCAGGGAAATGGCTACACCTTC

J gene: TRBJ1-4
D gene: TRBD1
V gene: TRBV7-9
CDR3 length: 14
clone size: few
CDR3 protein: CASSPQGASEKLFF
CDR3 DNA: TGTGCCAGCAGCCCACAGGGGGCGAGTGAAAAACTGTTTTTT

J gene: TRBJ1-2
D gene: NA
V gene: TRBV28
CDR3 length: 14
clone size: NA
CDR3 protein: CASSLAGLKDGYTF
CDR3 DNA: TGTGCCAGCAGTTTGGCGGGGCTTAAAGATGGCTACACCTTC

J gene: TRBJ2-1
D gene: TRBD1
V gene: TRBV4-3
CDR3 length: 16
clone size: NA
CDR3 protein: CASSQEVQGAGNEQFF
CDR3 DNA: TGCGCCAGCAGCCAAGAGGTACAGGGGGCAGGCAATGAGCAGTTCTTC

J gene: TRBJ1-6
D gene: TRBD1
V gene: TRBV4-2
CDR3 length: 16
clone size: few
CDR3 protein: CASSQGDRGGGSPLHF
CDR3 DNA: TGTGCCAGCAGCCAGGGTGACAGGGGAGGAGGTTCACCCCTCCACTTT

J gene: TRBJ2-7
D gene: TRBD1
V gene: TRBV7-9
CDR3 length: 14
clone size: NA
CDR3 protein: CASSPRTGNYEQYF
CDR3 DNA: TGTGCCAGCAGCCCCCGGACAGGGAACTACGAGCAGTACTTC

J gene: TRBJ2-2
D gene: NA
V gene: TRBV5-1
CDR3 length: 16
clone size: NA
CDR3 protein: CASSLLLQGETGELFF
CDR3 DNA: TGCGCCAGCAGCTTGTTACTACAGGGTGAAACCGGGGAGCTGTTTTTT

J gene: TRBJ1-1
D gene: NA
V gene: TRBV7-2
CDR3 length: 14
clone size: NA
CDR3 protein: CASGLGGANTEAFF
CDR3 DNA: TGTGCCAGTGGCCTGGGGGGGGCGAACACTGAAGCTTTCTTT

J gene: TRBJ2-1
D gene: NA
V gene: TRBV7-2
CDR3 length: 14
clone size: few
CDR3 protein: CASSLGLRQAEQFF
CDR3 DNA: TGTGCCAGCAGCTTAGGACTTAGGCAAGCAGAGCAGTTCTTC

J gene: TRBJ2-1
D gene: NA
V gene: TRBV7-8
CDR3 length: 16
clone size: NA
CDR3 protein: CASVPLGREDYNEQFF
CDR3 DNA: TGTGCCAGCGTTCCCCTTGGTAGGGAGGACTACAATGAGCAGTTCTTC

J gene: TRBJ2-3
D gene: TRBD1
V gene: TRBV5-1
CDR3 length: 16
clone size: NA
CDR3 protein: CASSLVGTGGTDTQYF
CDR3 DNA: TGCGCCAGCAGCTTGGTGGGGACAGGTGGCACAGATACGCAGTATTTT

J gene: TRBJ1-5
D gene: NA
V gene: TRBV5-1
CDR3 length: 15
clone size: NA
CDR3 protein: CASSFGGESNQPQHF
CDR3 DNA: TGCGCCAGCAGCTTTGGGGGGGAAAGCAATCAGCCCCAGCATTTT

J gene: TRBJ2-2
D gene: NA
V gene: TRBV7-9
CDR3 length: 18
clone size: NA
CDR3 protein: CASSLVGNRELVAGELFF
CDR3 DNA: TGTGCCAGCAGCTTAGTCGGGAACAGGGAATTGGTCGCCGGGGAGCTGTTTTTT

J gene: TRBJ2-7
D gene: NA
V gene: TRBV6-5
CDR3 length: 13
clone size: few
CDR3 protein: CASSYVGSYEQYF
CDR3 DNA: TGTGCCAGCAGTTATGTCGGCTCCTACGAGCAGTACTTC

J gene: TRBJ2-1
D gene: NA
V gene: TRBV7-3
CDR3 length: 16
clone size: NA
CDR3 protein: CASSLSNLGGANEQFF
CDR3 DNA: TGTGCCAGCAGCTTAAGTAACCTGGGGGGGGCAAATGAGCAGTTCTTC

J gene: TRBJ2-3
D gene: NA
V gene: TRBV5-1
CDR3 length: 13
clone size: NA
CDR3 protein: CASSFGGADTQYF
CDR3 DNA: TGCGCCAGCAGCTTCGGGGGAGCAGATACGCAGTATTTT

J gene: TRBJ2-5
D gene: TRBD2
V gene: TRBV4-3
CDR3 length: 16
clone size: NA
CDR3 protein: CASSQRTSGGQETQYF
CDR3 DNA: TGCGCCAGCAGCCAAAGGACTAGCGGGGGCCAAGAGACCCAGTACTTC

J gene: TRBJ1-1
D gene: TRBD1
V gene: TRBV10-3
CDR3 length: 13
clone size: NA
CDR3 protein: CAIGDRSGTEAFF
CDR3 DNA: TGTGCCATCGGGGACAGGTCAGGCACTGAAGCTTTCTTT

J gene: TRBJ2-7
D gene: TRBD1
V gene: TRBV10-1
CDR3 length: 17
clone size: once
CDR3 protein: CASSVSPGQGLPYEQYF
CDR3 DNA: TGCGCCAGCAGTGTTTCTCCGGGACAGGGGCTCCCCTACGAGCAGTACTTC